These 4 T cell receptor beta chains originate from one sample sequenced in a study of cytomegalovirus exposure and HLA in healthy donors. Researchers ran the PCR with 60 Vbeta and 13 Jbeta primers. Sequencing used immunoSEQ multiplex PCR; TCRdb keeps in-frame clones, though not all of them. The table records roughly 130,000 clones, roughly four fifths of them present only once. Source material: PBMCs. The receptor source for this set is a boy aged 2 to 10 in good health and CMV-seronegative.

This chain joins TRBV5-5 and TRBJ1-1; TRBD1 matches at 8 bases. Germline V CDR1 and CDR2: SGHKS, YYEKEE (reference sequence). CDR3 length: 16 amino acids. The J segment lost 1 base and the V segment lost 4 bases, leaving 9 bases of the junction unmatched. The CDR3 nucleotides are TGTGCCAGCAGCGCCTATCCCGGGACAGGGAACACTGAAGCTTTCTTT. Its protein product is CASSAYPGTGNTEAFF.

This sequence joins TRBV5-1 and TRBJ2-7; the D gene is possibly TRBD1 (5 bases). This CDR3 region has 14 residues. Trimming took 2 bases from V and 2 from J, leaving 11 bases between them. CDR1 and CDR2 (germline): SGHRS, YFSETQ. CDR3 sequence: CASSFVSGPYEQYF. In DNA, the CDR3 is TGCGCCAGCAGCTTTGTGTCAGGGCCCTACGAGCAGTACTTC.

The chain joins TRBV9 to TRBJ2-5, with TRBD2 matching 9 bases. J gave up 4 bases and V 3 bases, and 7 bases lay outside the gene matches. The CDR3 consists of 15 residues. Germline CDR1 SGDLS, CDR2 YYNGEE. This CDR3 is CASSDRAGGGETQYF. CDR3 nucleotide sequence: TGTGCCAGCAGCGACAGAGCGGGGGGCGGAGAGACCCAGTACTTC.

The rearrangement joins TRBV7-6 to TRBJ1-5, with TRBD1 identical over 7 bases. V was pared by 5 bases and J by 0 bases, with 16 bases of the junction left unmatched. From germline, CDR1 is SGHVS and CDR2 FNYEAQ. The CDR3 consists of 19 residues. In nucleotides, the CDR3 is TGTGCCAGCAGCGCCATGAGGAGGGGGCCCGAGAGTAGCAATCAGCCCCAGCATTTT. It encodes CASSAMRRGPESSNQPQHF.